One sample yielded the 29 T cell receptor gamma chains listed below, sequenced in a study of γδ T cells in repeated Plasmodium falciparum infection. TCRdb re-called the multiplex PCR reads via CATT. The sample includes 25,000 to 35,000 gamma-chain clones, approximately 1.4% of them seen just once. Gammadelta T cells were flow-sorted from PBMC into Vgamma9/Vdelta2+ and Vdelta2-negative populations for bulk analysis. Sample: gamma-delta T cells from blood. The receptors were gathered from a pool of human donors (malaria-infected and uninfected, not separated).

This clone was recorded at least ten times. The TCRdb record carries a much larger clone's protein, which differs from this DNA's translation at residue 11; a read error is the likely cause, and the protein listed here is the DNA translation. This same CDR3 is encoded by further DNA sequences in the sample. The V gene is TRGV9, but the J gene lacks a call. This CDR3 region has 13 residues. Germline CDR1 reads GITISATS; CDR2 reads ISYDGTV (reference sequence). The CDR3, as DNA: TGTGCCTTGTGGGATTCAACTGGTTGGTTCAGGATATTT. Protein product: CALWDSTGWFRIF.

Only a few counts were recorded for this clone. The protein given by TCRdb reflects a much larger clone and differs at residue 4 from this DNA's translation, likely from a read error; the protein shown is the DNA's translation. The genes are TRGV3 and TRGJ1 or TRGJ2. Since TCRdb gives no J gene, matching the DNA to germline was used here to assign it. This CDR3 is 13 amino acids long. Germline V gives CDR1 VTNTFY, CDR2 YDVSTARD (reference sequence). CDR3 in amino acids: CATRDRLSYKKLF. As DNA, the CDR3 is TGTGCCACCCGGGACAGGCTTAGTTATAAGAAACTCTTT.

This clone was counted at least ten times. The mismatch at residue 5 between this DNA's translation and the TCRdb protein of a much larger clone likely reflects a read error; the protein shown is translated from the DNA. This chain links TRGV9 with TRGJP. The J gene is not listed in TCRdb, so it was assigned here from a DNA match to germline. V dropped 5 bases and J dropped 7; count of bases not matched to a gene: 11. CDR3 length: 17 amino acids. From germline, CDR1 is GITISATS and CDR2 ISYDGTV (reference sequence). CDR3 in amino acids: CALWGDGLELGKKIKVF. Written as DNA, the CDR3 is TGTGCCTTGTGGGGGGATGGTTTGGAGTTGGGCAAAAAAATCAAGGTATTT.

This clone was recorded many times. The TCRdb record carries a much larger clone's protein, which differs from this DNA's translation at residue 10; a read error is the likely cause, and the protein listed here is the DNA translation. The same CDR3 also results from other DNA sequences found in this sample. The chain has TRGV3 and TRGJP2. TCRdb offers no J gene call, so here the DNA was matched to germline to obtain one. CDR1 is VTNTFY, CDR2 YDVSTARD, per germline (reference sequence). The CDR3 is made up of 14 amino acids. V lost 0 bases and J lost 12; bases outside the gene matches: 10. This chain's CDR3 is CATWDRSRDRIKTF. CDR3 DNA: TGTGCCACCTGGGACAGGTCAAGGGATCGGATCAAGACGTTT.

This clone appeared a few times. Since a much larger clone is just one base distant, this may be a read error. Additional DNA sequences in this sample encode the identical CDR3. This rearrangement joins TRGV4 to TRGJ1 or TRGJ2. Germline V gene sequence: CDR1 EGSTGY, CDR2 YDSYTSSV. The CDR3 runs 13 residues. The DNA of the CDR3 is TGTGCCACCTGGGCCCCTGACTATTATAAGAAGCTCTTT. It yields the protein CATWAPDYYKKLF.

A word on this clone: This likely stems from a read error, as it lies one base from a far larger clone. Other DNA sequences in this specimen translate into the identical CDR3. This chain uses TRGV2 with TRGJ1 or TRGJ2. Since TCRdb gives no J gene, matching the DNA to germline was used here to assign it. The CDR3 sequence is 14 residues long. From germline, CDR1 is EGSNGY and CDR2 YDSYNSKV. The junction had 6 bases not matched to a gene; V was cut back by 0 bases and J by 4 bases. CDR3 sequence: CATWDGPYYYKKLF. In nucleotides, the CDR3 is TGTGCCACCTGGGACGGGCCCTACTATTATAAGAAACTCTTT.

This clone was observed a handful of times. This likely came from a read error, as a far larger clone is one base away. Other DNA sequences in this sample translate to the same CDR3. CDR3 amino acids: CATWDGLGYKKLF. The DNA for the CDR3 is TGTGCCACCTGGGACGGGCTAGGTTATAAGAAGCTCTTT. No J gene was named, though the V gene is TRGV2. The CDR3 runs to 13 residues. From germline, CDR1 is EGSNGY and CDR2 YDSYNSKV.

This clone was detected only a few times. The TCRdb protein comes from a much larger clone and disagrees with this DNA's translation at residue 4, likely due to a read error; the protein given here is derived from the DNA. The genes are TRGV9 and TRGJP. No J gene is reported in TCRdb; it was inferred here by comparing the DNA with germline. The V gene's germline CDR1 is GITISATS and CDR2 ISYDGTV (reference sequence). The CDR3 is made up of 17 amino acids. CDR3 DNA sequence: TGTGCCTTGTGCGAGGTGCCTGATGAGTTGGGCAAAAAAATCAAGGTATTT. This encodes CALCEVPDELGKKIKVF.

As concerns this clone: TCRdb's listed protein matches a much larger clone and diverges from this DNA's translation at residue 9, likely through a read error; the protein shown comes from the DNA. The chain is built from TRGV4 and TRGJP2. Assignment of the J gene here rests on matching the DNA to germline, because TCRdb gives none. The CDR3 consists of 13 residues. The germline gives CDR1 EGSTGY, CDR2 YDSYTSSV. CDR3 protein: CATWALSDRIKTF. The DNA for the CDR3 is TGTGCCACCTGGGCGCTGAGTGATCGGATCAAGACGTTT.

This clone was detected only a few times. This DNA's translation differs at residue 5 from TCRdb's protein, which comes from a much larger clone; a read error is likely, and the protein shown is translated from the DNA. The chain has TRGV3 and TRGJ1 or TRGJ2. This CDR3 contains 14 residues. Germline CDR1 is VTNTFY and CDR2 is YDVSTARD (reference sequence). In DNA form, the CDR3 reads TGTGCCACCTGGAACAGGCGAAGGTATTATAAGAAACTCTTT. Translating gives CATWNRRRYYKKLF.

In regard to this clone: Given a far larger clone just one base away, this is likely a sequencing read error. The identical CDR3 is also encoded by other nucleotide sequences in the sample. V usage is TRGV9 and J usage is TRGJ1 or TRGJ2. Germline matching of the DNA provided the J gene here, since TCRdb leaves it blank. In germline, CDR1 is GITISATS, CDR2 ISYDGTV (reference sequence). This CDR3 has 14 residues. The DNA of the CDR3 is TGTGCCTTATGGGAGGTGCAGAGGGGGCCTAAGAAACTCTTT. Translation: CALWEVQRGPKKLF.

Worth noting for this clone: TCRdb's listed protein matches a much larger clone and diverges from this DNA's translation at residue 10, likely through a read error; the protein shown comes from the DNA. J is TRGJ1 or TRGJ2 and V is TRGV9. Per the germline V gene, CDR1 is GITISATS and CDR2 is ISYDGTV (reference sequence). The length of the CDR3 is 14 residues. The CDR3 nucleotides read TGTGCCTTGTGGGAGAGGACGAATTATCATAAGAAACTCTTT. It encodes CALWERTNYHKKLF.

This clone was observed at least ten times. Given a far larger clone just one base away, this is likely a sequencing read error. The V gene is listed as TRGV9; no J gene was called. The CDR3 consists of 15 residues. Germline-derived CDR1 and CDR2 are GITISATS and ISYDGTV (reference sequence). The DNA of the CDR3 is TGTGCCTTGTGGGAGGTGGAGAGGAATTATTATAAGAAACTCTTC. Its translation: CALWEVERNYYKKLF.

This clone was counted a few times. A far larger clone is one nucleotide away, so this likely arose from a read error. Other DNA sequences in this specimen translate into the identical CDR3. The genes are TRGV9 and TRGJ1 or TRGJ2. No J segment appears in TCRdb, so it was assigned here by matching the sequence to germline. This CDR3 spans 13 amino acids. Germline CDR1 reads GITISATS; CDR2 reads ISYDGTV (reference sequence). V gave up 1 base and J gave up 8 bases; unmatched junction bases: 8. Here the CDR3 reads CALWEVRGDKKLF. CDR3 DNA sequence: TGTGCCTTGTGGGAGGTACGCGGGGATAAGAAACTCTTT.

Only a few counts were recorded for this clone. TCRdb attributes to this sequence the protein of a much larger clone, which differs from the DNA translation at residue 4; a read error is likely, and the protein displayed is translated from the DNA. V usage is TRGV9 and J usage is TRGJ1 or TRGJ2. TCRdb records no J gene; here it was assigned by comparing the DNA to germline. This CDR3 contains 17 residues. The germline CDR1 and CDR2 sequences are GITISATS and ISYDGTV (reference sequence). DNA for the CDR3: TGTGCCTTGCGGGAGGTCACTCTGTGGGACATTTATTATAAGAAACTCTTT. The encoded protein is CALREVTLWDIYYKKLF.

With regard to this clone: It is unclear where the CDR3 begins or ends on the DNA, so no DNA is shown, and the CDR3 is as TCRdb lists it. Called V gene: TRGV3; the J gene was not called. Germline CDR1 is VTNTFY and CDR2 is YDVSTARD (reference sequence). The CDR3 has 33 amino acids, counting both end residues. The CDR3 is CATWDRYATYYKNSLAVEQNLLSQVSIGRIQHF.

Of note for this clone: This DNA translates differently at residue 8 from the TCRdb protein, which is that of a much larger clone; a read error is likely, and the protein shown is the DNA's own translation. The CDR3 region has the DNA TGTGCCTTGTGGGAGCACAGGTCGGGCAAAAAAATCAAGGTATTT. It yields the protein CALWEHRSGKKIKVF. The chain employs TRGV9 and TRGJP. Matching the DNA to germline supplied the J gene, which TCRdb does not give. The CDR3 consists of 15 residues. CDR1 and CDR2 (germline): GITISATS, ISYDGTV (reference sequence). V dropped 3 bases and J dropped 12; count of bases not matched to a gene: 8.

Regarding this clone: This likely traces to a read error, being one base from a far larger clone. Different DNA sequences within this sample yield the same CDR3. J is TRGJ1 or TRGJ2 and V is TRGV9. TCRdb carries no J gene annotation; the J gene was assigned here by matching the DNA with germline. Per the germline V gene, CDR1 is GITISATS and CDR2 is ISYDGTV (reference sequence). The CDR3 loop spans 14 amino acids. The DNA for the CDR3 is TGTGCTTTGTGGGAGGCAAACCCTTATTATAAGAAACTCTTT. Protein: CALWEANPYYKKLF.

In this sample, this clone turned up a few times. A much larger clone differs from this one at a single base, so this may be a read error. The same CDR3 arises from other DNA sequences in this sample as well. The V segment is TRGV3, and no J call was made. The CDR3 runs 13 residues. CDR1 VTNTFY and CDR2 YDVSTARD come from the germline V gene (reference sequence). CDR3 residues: CATWVPQVLGFLF. CDR3 DNA: TGTGCCACCTGGGTCCCTCAGGTCTTAGGATTTCTCTTC.

In this sample, this clone turned up a few times. TCRdb's entry gives the protein of a much larger clone, which mismatches this DNA's translation at residue 6, likely from a read error; the protein reported here is translated from the DNA. Written as DNA, the CDR3 is TGTGCCACCTGGGACGAGTGGCGTTGGATCAAGACGTTT. Translating gives CATWDEWRWIKTF. The V and J genes are TRGV3 and TRGJP2. V shed 3 bases, J shed 10 bases, and the junction held 8 bases outside the gene matches. The V gene's germline CDR1 is VTNTFY and CDR2 YDVSTARD (reference sequence). The CDR3 length is 13 residues.

This clone was detected a few times. The protein held in TCRdb is that of a much larger clone and does not match this DNA's translation at residue 11, likely because of a read error; the protein shown is translated from the DNA. CDR3 bases: TGTGCCTTGTGGGGTCAGAGTTATTATAAGAACCTCTTT. Translation: CALWGQSYYKNLF. The V gene call is TRGV9, and the J gene call is absent. The length of the CDR3 is 13 residues. Germline V gives CDR1 GITISATS, CDR2 ISYDGTV (reference sequence).

In this sample, this clone is medium-sized. This CDR3 is also generated by other DNA sequences in the sample. The chain uses TRGV9 and TRGJP. Germline assignment: CDR1 GITISATS and CDR2 ISYDGTV (reference sequence). V was pared by 3 bases and J by 3 bases, with 2 bases of the junction left unmatched. The CDR3 is 16 residues long. The CDR3 coding sequence is TGTGCCTTGTGGGAGACGCAAGAGTTGGGCAAAAAAATCAAGGTATTT. Translated: CALWETQELGKKIKVF.

Details on this clone: TCRdb's protein for this DNA is that of a much larger clone and differs from the translation at residues 5 and 10, likely a read error; the protein shown is the DNA translation. The chain links TRGV9 to TRGJ1 or TRGJ2. No J gene was available from TCRdb, and it was assigned here by a germline match of the DNA. Germline V gene sequence: CDR1 GITISATS, CDR2 ISYDGTV (reference sequence). The CDR3 consists of 13 residues. In DNA, the CDR3 is TGTGCCTTGTGGGTGCCCCCTTATTATGAGAAACTCTTT. It specifies CALWVPPYYEKLF.

This clone was counted only a few times. This DNA's translation and the protein TCRdb lists, from a much larger clone, do not match at residue 11, likely due to a read error; the protein shown is translated from the DNA. J is TRGJP and V is TRGV9. As TCRdb names no J gene, one was assigned here on the basis of a DNA match to germline. CDR1 and CDR2 from the germline V gene are GITISATS and ISYDGTV (reference sequence). The CDR3 spans 18 residues. The CDR3 DNA reads TGTGCCTTGTGGGAGGGCTTAACGAAAGAGTCGGGCAAAAAAATCAAGGTATTT. The encoded protein is CALWEGLTKESGKKIKVF.

The assigned J gene is TRGJP1, but the V gene is uncalled. CDR3 length: 15 residues. CDR3 region: CATWDRIYTGWFKIF. CDR3 sequence (DNA): TGTGCCACCTGGGACAGAATATACACTGGTTGGTTCAAGATATTT.

On this clone itself: TCRdb lists the protein of a much larger clone for this DNA, which differs at residue 2, so this is likely a read error; the protein given here is translated from the DNA itself. V gene TRGV9 combines with J gene TRGJP. Here the J gene came from matching the DNA to germline, since TCRdb omits it. From germline, CDR1 is GITISATS and CDR2 ISYDGTV (reference sequence). The CDR3 sequence is 18 residues long. The CDR3 here is CTLWDLQEVVLGKKIKVF. As DNA, the CDR3 is TGTACCTTGTGGGACCTGCAAGAGGTAGTGTTGGGCAAAAAAATCAAGGTATTT.

Notes on this clone: A single base is all that separates this from a far larger clone, so a read error is likely. The CDR3 sequence: CATWDRQNRLKKLF. CDR3 nucleotide sequence: TGTGCCACCTGGGACAGGCAAAATAGGTTAAAGAAACTCTTT. The chain couples TRGV5 to TRGJ1 or TRGJ2. The J gene is not listed in TCRdb, so it was assigned here from a DNA match to germline. The trim removed 0 bases at V and 10 bases at J, leaving 12 bases unmatched. The germline CDR1 and CDR2 sequences are VINAFY and YDVSNSKD. This CDR3 is built from 14 residues.

This clone was seen only a few times. The protein TCRdb lists belongs to a much larger clone and differs from this DNA's translation at residue 5, which points to a read error; the protein shown is made from the DNA. The gene calls are TRGV9 and TRGJ1 or TRGJ2. The J gene is absent in TCRdb and was assigned here via DNA matching to germline. The V gene end was trimmed by 6 bases and the J gene end by 3 bases; junction bases not matched to a gene: 8. The CDR3 length is 13 residues. CDR1 GITISATS and CDR2 ISYDGTV come from the germline V gene (reference sequence). Here the CDR3 DNA reads TGTGCCTTGTGGTACTCGGCTTATTATAAGAAACTCTTT. It yields the protein CALWYSAYYKKLF.

This clone came up many times. TCRdb assigns this DNA the protein of a much larger clone, which departs from its translation at residue 3; this likely reflects a read error, and the protein shown comes from translating the DNA. The J gene is TRGJ1 or TRGJ2, the V gene TRGV4. Germline V gene sequence: CDR1 EGSTGY, CDR2 YDSYTSSV. This CDR3 contains 13 residues. CDR3: CAPWVLYYYKKLF. As DNA, the CDR3 is TGTGCCCCCTGGGTACTATATTATTATAAGAAACTCTTT.